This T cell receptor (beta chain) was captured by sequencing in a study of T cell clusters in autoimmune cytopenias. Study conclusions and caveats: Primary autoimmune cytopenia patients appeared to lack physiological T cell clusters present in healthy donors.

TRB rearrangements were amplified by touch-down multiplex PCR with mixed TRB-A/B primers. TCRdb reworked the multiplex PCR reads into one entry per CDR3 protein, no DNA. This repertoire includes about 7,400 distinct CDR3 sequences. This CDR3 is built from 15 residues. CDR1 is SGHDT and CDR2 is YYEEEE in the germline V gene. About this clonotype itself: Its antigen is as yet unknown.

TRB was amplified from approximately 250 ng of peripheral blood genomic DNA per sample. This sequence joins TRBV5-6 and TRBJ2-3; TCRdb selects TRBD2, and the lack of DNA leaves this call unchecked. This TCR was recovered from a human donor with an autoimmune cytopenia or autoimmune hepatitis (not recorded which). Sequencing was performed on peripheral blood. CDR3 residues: CASRSGSNRDGTQYF.